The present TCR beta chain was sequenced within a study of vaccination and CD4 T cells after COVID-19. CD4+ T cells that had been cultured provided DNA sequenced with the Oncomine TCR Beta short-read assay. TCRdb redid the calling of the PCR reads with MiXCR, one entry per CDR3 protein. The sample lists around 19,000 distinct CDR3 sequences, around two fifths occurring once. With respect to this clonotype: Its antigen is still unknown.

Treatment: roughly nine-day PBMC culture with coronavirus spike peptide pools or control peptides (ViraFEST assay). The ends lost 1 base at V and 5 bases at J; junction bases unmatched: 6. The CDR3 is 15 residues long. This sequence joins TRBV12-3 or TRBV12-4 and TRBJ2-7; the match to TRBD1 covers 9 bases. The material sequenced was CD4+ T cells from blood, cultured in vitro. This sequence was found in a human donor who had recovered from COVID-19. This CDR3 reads CASSLGGTGNDEQYF. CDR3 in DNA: TGTGCCAGCAGTTTAGGGGGGACAGGGAACGACGAGCAGTACTTC.